This T cell receptor beta chain was captured in a study of human T cells and chemical hapten exposure. This clonotype appeared many times. Indicated time point: patch test 1, 2 weeks after DPC sensitization. Treatment specified: therapeutic diphenylcyclopropenone sensitization with weekly scalp DPC. Extraction yielded total RNA from whole blood (unfractionated). A single record per CDR3 protein comes from TCRdb applying MiXCR to the RACE reads. Of 80,000 to 100,000 distinct CDR3 sequences listed, 6% to 9% are singletons. This CDR3 region has 15 residues. Per germline, CDR1 DFQATT and CDR2 SNEGSKA (reference sequence). Trimming cost V 6 bases and J 1 base; bases outside gene matches: 7.

This TCR derives from a woman aged 25 to 39 with alopecia areata. Some clones in this sample may be carry-over from other donors' samples. The chain employs TRBV20-1 and TRBJ2-3; 10 bases are shared with TRBD2. The specimen was whole blood, collected in connection with sensitization to the hapten diphenylcyclopropenone (DPC). Here the CDR3 DNA reads TGCAGTGCCCCATCCGGGACTAGCGGCACAGATACGCAGTATTTT. Amino acid sequence: CSAPSGTSGTDTQYF.